The 5 T cell receptor beta chains listed next were all sequenced from one sample in a study of blood T cell repertoires in COVID-19 (dated by TCRdb to about 2020). Library construction relied on the immunoSEQ multiplex PCR assay. The immuneACCESS repertoire file appears here via TCRdb, limited to in-frame rearrangements. These files lack a portion of the clones; in checked studies, under half of the deficit traces to unresolved V genes, and the cause of the others is not known. A total of roughly 110,000 clones appear in this sample, around 84% of them only once. The top ten clones comprise approximately 1.5% of the sample. The sequenced material came from peripheral blood. The receptors come from a man in his forties with acute or convalescent COVID-19.

The chain joins TRBV5-6 to TRBJ2-7, with 9 bases matching TRBD2. The CDR3 is made up of 11 amino acids. The trim removed 4 bases at V and 7 bases at J, leaving 0 bases unmatched. Germline CDR1 is SGHDT and CDR2 is YYEEEE. DNA for the CDR3: TGTGCCAGCAGCCTAGCGGGGGAGCAGTACTTC. This encodes CASSLAGEQYF.

The V gene is TRBV7-9, the J gene TRBJ2-5; D might be TRBD2 (6 bases). The CDR3 is 14 residues long. Trimming shortened V by 5 bases and J by 3 bases, and 13 bases separated the two germline ends. The germline V gene encodes CDR1 SEHNR and CDR2 FQNEAQ (reference sequence). CDR3 in DNA: TGTGCCAGCAGCCCCCACGGCGGGAAAGAGACCCAGTACTTC. Its translation: CASSPHGGKETQYF.

In DNA, the CDR3 is TGTGCCAGCATTACGGACAGGGCCCACGAGCAGTACTTC. Protein product: CASITDRAHEQYF. V gene TRBV6-4 combines with J gene TRBJ2-7; 8 positions match TRBD1. Germline V lookup: CDR1 MRHNA, CDR2 SNTAGT. J gave up 5 bases and V 7 bases, and 7 bases lay outside the gene matches. The CDR3 totals 13 residues.

V gene TRBV4-2 combines with J gene TRBJ2-2; 7 positions match TRBD2. Germline values: CDR1 LGHNA, CDR2 YNFKEQ. V lost 0 bases to trimming and J lost 6 bases; unmatched junction nucleotides: 4. CDR3 length: 15 amino acids. The CDR3 DNA is TGTGCCAGCAGCCAAGATGGGGGAGGGGCCGGGGAGCTGTTTTTT. It yields the protein CASSQDGGGAGELFF.

This clone appeared a few times. The J gene is TRBJ2-1, the V gene TRBV18, with 12 bases matching TRBD1. Germline CDR1 and CDR2: KGHSH and LQKENI. J was trimmed by 7 bases and V by 3 bases; bases with no gene match: 4. This CDR3 has 15 amino acids. In DNA form, the CDR3 reads TGTGCCAGCTCACCGGGACAGGGGGCACGGAATGAGCAGTTCTTC. It yields the protein CASSPGQGARNEQFF. Using reference TRBV18 and TRBJ2-1 for the parts outside the CDR3, the full variable domain is NAGVMQNPRHLVRRRGQEARLRCSPMKGHSHVYWYRQLPEEGLKFMVYLQKENIIDESGMPKERFSAEFPKEGPSILRIQQVVRGDSAAYFCASSPGQGARNEQFFGPGTRLTVL.